This record covers a single T cell receptor beta chain. The data belong to a study of blood T cell repertoires in COVID-19. Germline assignment: CDR1 MNHEY and CDR2 SMNVEV (reference sequence). The CDR3 has 14 residues. J lost 4 bases, V lost 3 bases, and 5 bases had no gene match. Some clones are missing from TCRdb's copy, which holds only in-frame ones; the method was immunoSEQ multiplex PCR. The sample has approximately 160,000 clones, roughly 84% seen once. The specimen sequenced was peripheral blood. The receptor was derived from a woman aged 60-70 years with COVID-19, enrolled during active disease. The J gene is TRBJ1-2, the V gene TRBV27; 7 bases match TRBD1. CDR3: CASSLSTGAYGYTF. The CDR3, as DNA: TGTGCCAGCAGTTTGTCAACAGGGGCCTATGGCTACACCTTC.